The 22 T cell receptor beta chains given below trace back to one sample, sequenced in a study of CD8 T cells in ankylosing spondylitis. TCRdb redid the calling of the 5' RACE reads with MiXCR, one entry per CDR3 protein. In the table there are about 18,000 distinct CDR3 sequences, approximately 8.4% of which are singletons. Source material: blood. The source of these receptors is a male donor with ankylosing spondylitis or in good health (not recorded which).

The rearrangement uses TRBV7-3 and TRBJ2-1; D possibly matches TRBD1 or TRBD2 (5 bases each). This CDR3 is 17 amino acids long. Trimming took off 5 bases at V and 9 bases at J, with 26 bases between the two ends. The germline gives CDR1 SGHTA, CDR2 FQGTGA. CDR3 sequence reads: CASSIESGTAGAGEQFF. CDR3 in DNA: TGTGCCAGCAGCATCGAGTCCGGGACGGCAGGCGCTGGTGAGCAGTTCTTC. Full variable domain (remainder filled in from reference TRBV7-3 and TRBJ2-1): GAGVSQTPSNKVTEKGKYVELRCDPISGHTALYWYRQSLGQGPEFLIYFQGTGAADDSGLPNDRFFAVRPEGSVSTLKIQRTERGDSAVYLCASSIESGTAGAGEQFFGPGTRLTVL.

This clonotype has only a few counts. This chain connects TRBV20-1 to TRBJ2-4; TRBD1 aligns across 9 bases. The CDR3 totals 16 residues. Germline lookup yields CDR1 DFQATT and CDR2 SNEGSKA (reference sequence). Trimming at V came to 0 bases and at J to 4 bases, leaving 7 bases not matched to a gene. The CDR3 sequence: CSARDRGTGRKNIQYF. As DNA, the CDR3 is TGCAGTGCTAGAGATCGAGGGACAGGGAGGAAAAACATTCAGTACTTC.

This clonotype was picked up many times. The chain employs TRBV20-1 and TRBJ2-3; no reliable D call. Trimming left V 0 bases short and J 2 bases short, with 9 bases between. The CDR3 length is 14 residues. Germline CDR1 and CDR2: DFQATT and SNEGSKA (reference sequence). CDR3 sequence reads: CSARDDGYTDTQYF. CDR3 DNA sequence: TGCAGTGCTAGAGATGATGGTTACACAGATACGCAGTATTTT.

This clonotype was observed at least ten times. The rearrangement links TRBV20-1 to TRBJ2-1; D is perhaps TRBD2 (5 bases). V was cut by 3 bases and J by 2 bases, with 11 bases left in between. The germline V gene has CDR1 DFQATT and CDR2 SNEGSKA (reference sequence). CDR3 length equals 14 residues. CDR3 loop: CSASSEVPYNEQFF. In nucleotides, the CDR3 is TGCAGTGCTAGTAGCGAGGTCCCCTACAATGAGCAGTTCTTC.

This clonotype was seen many times. The chain employs TRBV4-3 and TRBJ2-1; no reliable D call. Germline V lookup: CDR1 LGHNA, CDR2 YSLEER. Trimming removed 0 bases at V and 5 bases at J, with 2 bases between. CDR3 size: 12 residues. CDR3 region: CASSQDDNEQFF. CDR3 coding DNA: TGCGCCAGCAGCCAAGATGACAATGAGCAGTTCTTC.

Many counts were recorded for this clonotype. V and J are TRBV5-1 and TRBJ1-1; D is unresolved. Trimming stripped 0 bases from V and 2 bases from J, with 5 bases between. There are 13 residues in the CDR3. Germline V lookup: CDR1 SGHRS, CDR2 YFSETQ. The CDR3 protein is CASSLEVNTEAFF. The CDR3 DNA reads as TGCGCCAGCAGCTTGGAAGTTAACACTGAAGCTTTCTTT.

This clonotype came up many times. The rearrangement uses TRBV5-1 and TRBJ2-3; D not certain. The CDR3 runs 14 residues. The V gene lost 4 bases and the J gene lost 1 base, with 10 bases spanning the gap. Per germline, CDR1 SGHRS and CDR2 YFSETQ. In DNA form, the CDR3 reads TGCGCCAGCAGCCTGAACTCTGGCACAGATACGCAGTATTTT. Its translation is CASSLNSGTDTQYF.

This clonotype occurred many times. The CDR3 DNA reads TGTGCCAGCAGCCCCTTATTTGCGGGAGGACGCGAGCAGTTCTTC. Its translation: CASSPLFAGGREQFF. The chain carries TRBV7-2 and TRBJ2-1, with 8 bases identical to TRBD2. V was clipped by 5 bases and J by 10 bases; unmatched bases: 13. The germline V gene has CDR1 SGHTA and CDR2 FQGNSA. The CDR3 is made up of 15 amino acids.

The CDR3, as DNA: TGTGCCAGCAGCCGACCCTCTCTAGCGGGAGCTTCCTACGAGCAGTACTTC. It is translated as CASSRPSLAGASYEQYF. This chain connects TRBV28 to TRBJ2-7; TRBD2 agrees at 10 bases. The CDR3 spans 17 residues. Germline V gene lookup returns CDR1 MDHEN and CDR2 SYDVKM. Trimming at V came to 6 bases and at J to 1 base, leaving 12 bases not matched to a gene.

This clonotype was picked up many times. V gene TRBV28 combines with J gene TRBJ1-5; D not certain. The germline V gene encodes CDR1 MDHEN and CDR2 SYDVKM. The germline V and J ends were trimmed by 5 bases and 2 bases, with 10 bases remaining between them. CDR3 length: 14 amino acids. CDR3 sequence: CASSPILGNQPQHF. CDR3 coding DNA: TGTGCCAGCAGTCCAATACTGGGCAATCAGCCCCAGCATTTT. The full variable domain, rest sourced from reference TRBV28 and TRBJ1-5, is DVKVTQSSRYLVKRTGEKVFLECVQDMDHENMFWYRQDPGLGLRLIYFSYDVKMKEKGDIPEGYSVSREKKERFSLILESASTNQTSMYLCASSPILGNQPQHFGDGTRLSIL.

This clonotype appeared many times. The gene calls are TRBV20-1 and TRBJ2-3, with 8 bases aligning to TRBD2. The J segment lost 0 bases and the V segment lost 6 bases, leaving 8 bases of the junction unmatched. Germline values: CDR1 DFQATT, CDR2 SNEGSKA (reference sequence). CDR3 length equals 15 residues. This CDR3 is CSAPREGVSTDTQYF. For the CDR3, the DNA is TGCAGTGCCCCTCGGGAGGGGGTAAGCACAGATACGCAGTATTTT.

Many counts were recorded for this clonotype. This sequence joins TRBV5-1 and TRBJ2-2, with 7 positions matching TRBD2. V trimming: 4 bases; J trimming: 6 bases; junction bases outside the gene matches: 6. CDR3 length: 14 amino acids. Germline CDR1 reads SGHRS; CDR2 reads YFSETQ. CDR3 DNA sequence: TGCGCCAGCAGCCCGTATCTAGCGGCCGGGGAGCTGTTTTTT. It encodes CASSPYLAAGELFF.

This clonotype has just a few counts. V usage is TRBV20-1 and J usage is TRBJ1-1, with unresolved D. The CDR3 is 11 residues long. Germline V gene sequence: CDR1 DFQATT, CDR2 SNEGSKA (reference sequence). With 6 bases removed from V and 10 bases from J, the gap between germline ends came to 15 bases. The CDR3 nucleotides are TGCAGTGCCCCCTTGGTTGAGCGAGCTTTCTTT. Translating gives CSAPLVERAFF.

The chain links TRBV2 to TRBJ2-1; 9 bases match TRBD2. V trimming: 5 bases; J trimming: 6 bases; junction bases outside the gene matches: 5. Germline V gives CDR1 SNHLY, CDR2 FYNNEI. The CDR3 contains 14 residues. The CDR3 sequence is CASSPRGGRNEQFF. For the CDR3, the DNA is TGTGCCAGCAGTCCGCGGGGGGGCCGCAATGAGCAGTTCTTC.

In this sample, this clonotype turned up many times. The genes are TRBV28 and TRBJ2-3; no reliable D call. The germline V gene encodes CDR1 MDHEN and CDR2 SYDVKM. CDR3 length: 15 residues. Trimming stripped 0 bases from V and 1 base from J, with 8 bases between. The CDR3, as DNA: TGTGCCAGCAGTTTATGGACAACGGGCACAGATACGCAGTATTTT. Translation gives CASSLWTTGTDTQYF.

This clonotype was recorded many times. The chain couples TRBV12-3 or TRBV12-4 to TRBJ2-1; 10 positions match TRBD2. This CDR3 region has 17 residues. With 3 bases clipped from V and 4 bases from J, the junction kept 9 bases outside the gene matches. CDR3 coding DNA: TGTGCCAGCAGTTTGAGCGGGGGGGCTCCAATATACAATGAGCAGTTCTTC. Protein: CASSLSGGAPIYNEQFF.

This clonotype was recorded a few times. The chain carries TRBV12-3 or TRBV12-4 and TRBJ2-7; TRBD2 aligns across 9 bases. With 3 bases clipped from V and 6 bases from J, the junction kept 3 bases outside the gene matches. This CDR3 contains 13 residues. The chain's CDR3 is CASSLTSGSEQYF. The CDR3 DNA sequence: TGTGCCAGCAGTTTGACTAGCGGCTCCGAGCAGTACTTC.

This clonotype was recorded a few times. J is TRBJ2-1 and V is TRBV28; D is possibly TRBD1 (7 bases). The germline CDR1 and CDR2 sequences are MDHEN and SYDVKM. With 3 bases removed from V and 7 bases from J, the gap between germline ends came to 16 bases. The length of the CDR3 is 15 residues. This CDR3 reads CASSFQGGSKNEQFF. CDR3 nucleotides: TGTGCCAGCAGTTTTCAGGGGGGTTCGAAAAATGAGCAGTTCTTC.

The chain couples TRBV27 to TRBJ2-7; possibly TRBD2 for D (5 bases). Deletions cut 5 bases from V and 4 bases from J, with 15 bases between. This CDR3 has 14 amino acids. Germline values: CDR1 MNHEY, CDR2 SMNVEV (reference sequence). The CDR3 region is CASSPTPTGYEQYF. The CDR3 region has the DNA TGTGCCAGCAGTCCGACCCCAACGGGATACGAGCAGTACTTC.

This clonotype was found many times. The chain has TRBV7-2 and TRBJ2-1; D perhaps matches TRBD2 (6 bases). Germline assignment: CDR1 SGHTA and CDR2 FQGNSA. CDR3 size: 16 residues. V was cut by 1 base and J by 0 bases, with 10 bases left in between. The CDR3 region is CASSLVPGSSYNEQFF. The CDR3 DNA follows: TGTGCCAGCAGCTTAGTCCCCGGGAGCTCCTACAATGAGCAGTTCTTC. The variable domain in full, with the rest retrieved from reference TRBV7-2 and TRBJ2-1, is GAGVSQSPSNKVTEKGKDVELRCDPISGHTALYWYRQSLGQGLEFLIYFQGNSAPDKSGLPSDRFSAERTGGSVSTLTIQRTQQEDSAVYLCASSLVPGSSYNEQFFGPGTRLTVL.

This clonotype appeared a few times. The chain recombines TRBV19 with TRBJ2-2; D perhaps matches TRBD2 (6 bases). Germline V gives CDR1 LNHDA, CDR2 SQIVND (reference sequence). Trimming cost V 7 bases and J 5 bases, with 14 bases left between them. CDR3 length: 14 amino acids. CDR3 region: CASNSGVGTGELFF. CDR3 bases: TGTGCCAGTAATTCGGGGGTAGGGACCGGGGAGCTGTTTTTT.

This clonotype was counted ten times or more. This chain connects TRBV20-1 to TRBJ2-2, with TRBD1 matching 9 bases. With 6 bases clipped from V and 5 bases from J, the junction kept 7 bases outside the gene matches. The CDR3 loop spans 14 amino acids. The germline CDR1 and CDR2 sequences are DFQATT and SNEGSKA (reference sequence). This CDR3 is CSAESGTGTGELFF. CDR3 DNA: TGCAGTGCAGAATCCGGGACAGGGACCGGGGAGCTGTTTTTT.